This TCR beta chain was obtained from a study of cytomegalovirus exposure and HLA in healthy donors. Study conclusions and caveats: Common viral pathogens seemed, in a later analysis, to connect with several of the most significant clusters. Later work associated more than 15,000 TCR beta sequences with HLA alleles at 0.05 false discovery rate.

This cohort consisted of healthy bone marrow donors. Likely unrecorded immune exposures existed in these nominally healthy donors. V was cut by 1 base and J by 7 bases, with 8 bases left in between. The CDR3 is made up of 14 amino acids. Germline values: CDR1 LGHNA, CDR2 YSLEER. It was with 60 Vbeta and 13 Jbeta primers that the PCR ran. Profiled with immunoSEQ multiplex PCR; TCRdb holds only in-frame clones, not every one. Of 90,000 to 130,000 clones listed, 86% are singletons. Comment on this clone: Its antigen remains unknown.

Sequenced input: PBMCs. This receptor was identified in a man between 35 and 55 years old in good health and CMV-seronegative. The rearrangement links TRBV4-3 to TRBJ1-6; D might be TRBD1 (5 bases). The CDR3 DNA reads TGCGCCAGCAGCCAAGGACAGACGAATTCACCCCTCCACTTT. Its translation: CASSQGQTNSPLHF.